This TCR beta chain was profiled in a study of T cells in Graves' hyperthyroidism and ophthalmopathy. RNA transcripts served as the template for amplifying TCR beta CDR3 regions. The HTBI primer set drove a first-round RT-PCR of the TCR CDR3. Via MiXCR, TCRdb re-called the multiplex PCR reads, giving one row per CDR3 protein. The sample holds some 600,000 distinct CDR3 sequences, approximately 15% seen once. The ends lost 4 bases at V and 3 bases at J; junction bases unmatched: 9. The CDR3 runs 15 residues. The germline V gene has CDR1 LGHNA and CDR2 YNFKEQ. Broader study findings: Ophthalmopathy onset followed model prediction by a median about six months.

Note on this clonotype: Its target is unknown.

The hyperthyroidism patients had all been newly diagnosed, and their disease duration was under 2 months. Their ages ranged from 18 to 65 years. The chain combines TRBV4-2 with TRBJ2-7; 7 bases agree with TRBD2. This clonotype originated in a woman in her 30s with Graves' hyperthyroidism that later progressed to Graves' ophthalmopathy. Sequences were obtained from blood. CDR3 bases: TGTGCCAGCAGCCCTGAGCGGGGCGGCCTCTACGAGCAGTACTTC. Protein sequence: CASSPERGGLYEQYF.